These 24 T cell receptor beta chains came from one sample sequenced in a study of blood T cell repertoires in COVID-19 (dated by TCRdb to the early 2020s). Libraries came from the immunoSEQ multiplex PCR assay. The table comes from immuneACCESS by way of TCRdb, which keeps in-frame sequences with V and J called. Part of the clones is missing from these tables; in studies checked, under half for an unresolved V gene and the rest for unknown reasons. For this sample there are some 200,000 clones; about 87% appear just once. 2.5% to 3.5% of the sample is held by the ten biggest clonotypes. The sequencing sample was made of peripheral blood. These receptors were obtained from a man aged 40-50 years with active or convalescent COVID-19.

This clone was counted a few times. The rearrangement joins TRBV29-1 to TRBJ2-1; D unclear. In germline, CDR1 is SQVTM, CDR2 ANQGSEA. The CDR3 loop spans 13 amino acids. The ends were cut back, 3 bases at V and 8 bases at J, with 14 bases in the middle. The CDR3 loop reads CSVDTPDSDEQFF. The CDR3 nucleotides are TGCAGCGTTGACACCCCCGATTCAGATGAGCAGTTCTTC.

V gene TRBV6-6 combines with J gene TRBJ1-5, with D unresolved. The V and J ends lost 2 bases and 4 bases respectively, with 6 bases between them. This CDR3 spans 13 amino acids. The germline CDR1 and CDR2 sequences are MNHNY and SVGAGI (reference sequence). For the CDR3, the DNA is TGTGCCAGCAGTTACGACGGGAATCAGCCCCAGCATTTT. This codes for CASSYDGNQPQHF.

The table lists this clone with a count of one. In DNA, the CDR3 is TGTGCCAGCAGCGTTCATAAAACGGGACAGGGCTACAATGAGCAGTTCTTC. This codes for CASSVHKTGQGYNEQFF. The rearrangement uses TRBV9 and TRBJ2-1; 9 bases match TRBD1. The CDR3 is made up of 17 amino acids. Germline V gives CDR1 SGDLS, CDR2 YYNGEE. V shed 2 bases and J 3 bases; nucleotides not matched to a gene: 9.

The V and J genes are TRBV28 and TRBJ2-1; 8 positions agree with TRBD2. The V gene end was trimmed by 7 bases and the J gene end by 4 bases; junction bases not matched to a gene: 6. The CDR3 has 14 residues. Germline values: CDR1 MDHEN, CDR2 SYDVKM. The CDR3: CASMGRGGYNEQFF. The CDR3 DNA is TGTGCCAGCATGGGCCGGGGGGGATACAATGAGCAGTTCTTC.

J is TRBJ2-1 and V is TRBV7-3; 8 bases line up with TRBD2. J gave up 4 bases and V 2 bases, and 4 bases lay outside the gene matches. Per germline, CDR1 SGHTA and CDR2 FQGTGA. The CDR3 is made up of 15 amino acids. CDR3 coding DNA: TGTGCCAGCAGCTTAGCGGGGGGCCTGTACAATGAGCAGTTCTTC. Its protein product is CASSLAGGLYNEQFF.

As DNA, the CDR3 is TGTGCCAGCAGCCCCCGGCTTAGCGGGGAATACAATGAGCAGTTCTTC. It is translated as CASSPRLSGEYNEQFF. This rearrangement joins TRBV11-2 to TRBJ2-1; 8 bases map to TRBD2. Germline CDR1 reads SGHAT; CDR2 reads FQNNGV. The V and J ends lost 5 bases and 4 bases, in that order; junction bases with no gene match: 10. The CDR3 covers 16 residues.

The chain has TRBV11-3 and TRBJ1-2, with D perhaps matching TRBD1 (5 bases). The CDR3 extends over 15 amino acids. The germline V gene encodes CDR1 SGHNT and CDR2 YENEEA. Trimming took 8 bases from V and 4 from J, leaving 20 bases between them. The DNA for the CDR3 is TGTGCCAGCGGCCTTATGGGGCAATCCGGCTATGGCTACACCTTC. It yields the protein CASGLMGQSGYGYTF.

The genes are TRBV5-1 and TRBJ1-6; 7 bases align to TRBD1. This CDR3 is built from 16 residues. After removal of 2 bases from V and 0 bases from J, the junction contained 2 bases not matched to a gene. Germline lookup yields CDR1 SGHRS and CDR2 YFSETQ. The CDR3 spells CASSLQGSSYNSPLHF. DNA for the CDR3: TGCGCCAGCAGCTTACAGGGGAGCTCCTATAATTCACCCCTCCACTTT. Supplemented by reference TRBV5-1 and TRBJ1-6, the full variable domain reads KAGVTQTPRYLIKTRGQQVTLSCSPISGHRSVSWYQQTPGQGLQFLFEYFSETQRNKGNFPGRFSGRQFSNSRSEMNVSTLELGDSALYLCASSLQGSSYNSPLHFGNGTRLTVT.

The chain carries TRBV6-5 and TRBJ1-2; unclear D gene. The CDR3 contains 15 residues. Germline assignment: CDR1 MNHEY and CDR2 SVGAGI. The V end lost 5 bases, the J end lost 5 bases, and 18 bases lay between the germline ends. CDR3 residues: CASSPQEGRGYGYTF. In nucleotides, the CDR3 is TGTGCCAGCAGTCCGCAAGAGGGCAGAGGGTATGGCTACACCTTC.

This chain links TRBV19 with TRBJ2-1; 10 bases agree with TRBD2. V dropped 5 bases and J dropped 0; count of bases not matched to a gene: 7. CDR1 is LNHDA, CDR2 SQIVND, per germline (reference sequence). The length of the CDR3 is 17 residues. CDR3 bases: TGTGCCAGTAGTTCCTCTAGCGGGGGCCTCTCCTACAATGAGCAGTTCTTC. Translated: CASSSSSGGLSYNEQFF. Based on the CDR3 plus reference TRBV19 and TRBJ2-1, the full variable domain is DGGITQSPKYLFRKEGQNVTLSCEQNLNHDAMYWYRQDPGQGLRLIYYSQIVNDFQKGDIAEGYSVSREKKESFPLTVTSAQKNPTAFYLCASSSSSGGLSYNEQFFGPGTRLTVL.

This chain uses TRBV27 with TRBJ2-7, with 12 nucleotides matching TRBD1. Germline CDR1 and CDR2: MNHEY and SMNVEV (reference sequence). Trimming took 4 bases from V and 2 from J; bases not matched to a gene: 6. The CDR3 is 16 residues long. In nucleotides, the CDR3 is TGTGCCAGCAGTTGGGGACAGGGGGCTTTAACCTACGAGCAGTACTTC. Translated, it gives CASSWGQGALTYEQYF.

The rearrangement uses TRBV28 and TRBJ2-7, with TRBD1 identical over 12 bases. The CDR3 is made up of 15 amino acids. Germline loops: CDR1 MDHEN, CDR2 SYDVKM. With V trimmed by 6 bases and J by 4 bases, 7 bases remained unmatched. The CDR3 here is CASRGQGASIYEQYF. In nucleotides, the CDR3 is TGTGCCAGCAGGGGACAGGGGGCGAGTATTTACGAGCAGTACTTC.

The chain employs TRBV6-1 and TRBJ2-7; D not resolved. Trimming pared 3 bases from V and 4 bases from J, leaving 7 bases between. Germline CDR1 is MNHNS and CDR2 is SASEGT. The CDR3 has 12 amino acids. CDR3 amino acids: CASSERPYEQYF. CDR3 DNA: TGTGCCAGCAGTGAGCGCCCGTACGAGCAGTACTTC.

This clone was seen a few times. The chain joins TRBV6-5 to TRBJ1-6; weak D call: TRBD1 (6 bases). Trimming removed 6 bases from V and 10 bases from J, with 19 bases in between. CDR3 length: 15 residues. CDR1 is MNHEY and CDR2 is SVGAGI in the germline V gene. The CDR3 sequence is CASRAQGGSWSPLHF. The CDR3 nucleotides read TGTGCCAGCAGAGCACAGGGCGGGTCGTGGTCACCCCTCCACTTT.

This sequence joins TRBV6-2 or TRBV6-3 and TRBJ2-2; TRBD2 matches 13 bases. Germline CDR1 and CDR2: MNHEY and SVGEGT. The V and J ends lost 5 bases and 2 bases, in that order; junction bases with no gene match: 8. The CDR3 spans 18 residues. CDR3 in amino acids: CASSSPGLAGLNTGELFF. The CDR3 DNA sequence: TGTGCCAGCAGTAGCCCGGGACTAGCGGGACTTAACACCGGGGAGCTGTTTTTT.

The gene calls are TRBV28 and TRBJ1-4; TRBD1 agrees at 9 bases. Per the germline V gene, CDR1 is MDHEN and CDR2 is SYDVKM. V lost 8 bases to trimming and J lost 7 bases; unmatched junction nucleotides: 8. The length of the CDR3 is 14 residues. The CDR3 region is CASDSGTGFEKLFF. The CDR3 DNA sequence: TGTGCCAGCGACTCCGGGACAGGGTTTGAAAAACTGTTTTTT.

The chain is built from TRBV6-6 and TRBJ1-5; D might be TRBD1 (6 bases). The ends were cut back, 6 bases at V and 3 bases at J, with 15 bases in the middle. This CDR3 region has 15 residues. The germline gives CDR1 MNHNY, CDR2 SVGAGI (reference sequence). The CDR3 nucleotides read TGTGCCAGCAGAGACAGGTCGAACTACAATCAGCCCCAGCATTTT. Protein: CASRDRSNYNQPQHF.

The chain has TRBV27 and TRBJ1-2; 11 bases map to TRBD1. V was clipped by 5 bases and J by 8 bases; unmatched bases: 7. This CDR3 has 14 amino acids. Germline V gives CDR1 MNHEY, CDR2 SMNVEV (reference sequence). The CDR3 DNA reads as TGTGCCAGCAGTGAAGGACAGGGGGCGGAAGGCTACACCTTC. Translating gives CASSEGQGAEGYTF.

The chain has TRBV6-5 and TRBJ1-5, with D possibly being TRBD1 (5 bases). Deletions cut 7 bases from V and 2 bases from J, with 9 bases between. This CDR3 has 13 residues. Looked up from germline, CDR1 is MNHEY and CDR2 is SVGAGI. DNA of the CDR3: TGTGCCAGCATGGGGCAGCGCAATCAGCCCCAGCATTTT. Translation gives CASMGQRNQPQHF.

V is TRBV5-4 and J is TRBJ2-3; D perhaps matches TRBD1 (7 bases). V lost 0 bases and J lost 4, with 9 bases in between. CDR3 length: 14 amino acids. Germline V CDR1 and CDR2: SGHNT, YYREEE (reference sequence). CDR3 sequence: CASSLVRGADTQYF. The CDR3 nucleotides are TGTGCCAGCAGCTTGGTCAGGGGGGCAGATACGCAGTATTTT.

The gene calls are TRBV29-1 and TRBJ1-1; weak D call: TRBD1 (6 bases). Between the trimmed V and J ends, which lost 4 bases and 8 bases, there was a span of 11 bases. In germline, CDR1 is SQVTM, CDR2 ANQGSEA. This CDR3 is built from 11 residues. CDR3 in DNA: TGCAGCGTTGGACAGGTCGGGGAAGCTTTCTTT. Encoded protein: CSVGQVGEAFF.

The rearrangement joins TRBV28 to TRBJ1-1; D is unclear. This CDR3 is 13 amino acids long. V lost 8 bases to trimming and J lost 1 base, with 11 bases between them. The germline CDR1 and CDR2 sequences are MDHEN and SYDVKM. CDR3 residues: CASLPAENTEAFF. The CDR3 DNA sequence: TGTGCCAGCTTGCCCGCAGAGAACACTGAAGCTTTCTTT.

The chain uses TRBV6-1 and TRBJ1-1; a possible D gene is TRBD1 (6 bases). Deletions cut 6 bases from V and 2 bases from J, with 10 bases between. The CDR3 spans 13 residues. CDR1 MNHNS and CDR2 SASEGT come from the germline V gene. The CDR3: CASRRGGNTEAFF. CDR3 sequence (DNA): TGTGCCAGCAGACGAGGGGGAAACACTGAAGCTTTCTTT.

A single count supports this clone. The V and J genes are TRBV30 and TRBJ1-4; D is unclear. V dropped 4 bases and J dropped 8 bases, with 8 bases sitting between them. The length of the CDR3 is 11 residues. The V gene's germline CDR1 is GTSNPN and CDR2 SVGIG (reference sequence). In DNA form, the CDR3 reads TGTGCCTGGACAGCGGCGGAAAAACTGTTTTTT. This sequence encodes CAWTAAEKLFF. Using reference TRBV30 and TRBJ1-4 for the parts outside the CDR3, the full variable domain is SQTIHQWPATLVQPVGSPLSLECTVEGTSNPNLYWYRQAAGRGLQLLFYSVGIGQISSEVPQNLSASRPQDRQFILSSKKLLLSDSGFYLCAWTAAEKLFFGSGTQLSVL.